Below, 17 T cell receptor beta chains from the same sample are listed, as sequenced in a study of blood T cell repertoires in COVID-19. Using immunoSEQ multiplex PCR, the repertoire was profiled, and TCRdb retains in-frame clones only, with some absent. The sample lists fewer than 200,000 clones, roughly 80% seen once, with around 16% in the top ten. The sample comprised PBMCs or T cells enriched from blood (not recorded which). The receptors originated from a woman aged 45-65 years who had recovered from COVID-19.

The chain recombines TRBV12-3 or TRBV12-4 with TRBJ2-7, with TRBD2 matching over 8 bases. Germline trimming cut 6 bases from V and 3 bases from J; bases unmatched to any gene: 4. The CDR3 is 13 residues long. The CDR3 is CASRAGTSYEQYF. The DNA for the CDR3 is TGTGCCAGCAGAGCCGGGACTAGCTACGAGCAGTACTTC.

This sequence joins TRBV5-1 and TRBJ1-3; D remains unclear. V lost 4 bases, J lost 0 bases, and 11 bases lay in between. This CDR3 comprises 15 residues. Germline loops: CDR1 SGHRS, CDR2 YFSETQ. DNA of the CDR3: TGCGCCAGCAGCCCGGGCGGGAGCTCTGGAAACACCATATATTTT. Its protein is CASSPGGSSGNTIYF.

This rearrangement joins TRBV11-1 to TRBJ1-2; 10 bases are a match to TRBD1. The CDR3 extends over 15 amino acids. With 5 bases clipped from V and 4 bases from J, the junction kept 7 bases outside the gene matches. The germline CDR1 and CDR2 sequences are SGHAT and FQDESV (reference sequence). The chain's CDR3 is CASSPRQGALYGYTF. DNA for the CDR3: TGTGCCAGCAGCCCCCGACAGGGGGCCCTCTATGGCTACACCTTC.

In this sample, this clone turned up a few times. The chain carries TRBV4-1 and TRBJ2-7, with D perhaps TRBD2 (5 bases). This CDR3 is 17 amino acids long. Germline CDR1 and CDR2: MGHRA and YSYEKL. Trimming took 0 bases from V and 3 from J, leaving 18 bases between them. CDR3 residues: CASSQEPPGTSLYEQYF. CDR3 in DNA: TGCGCCAGCAGCCAAGAGCCTCCGGGAACCTCTCTCTACGAGCAGTACTTC.

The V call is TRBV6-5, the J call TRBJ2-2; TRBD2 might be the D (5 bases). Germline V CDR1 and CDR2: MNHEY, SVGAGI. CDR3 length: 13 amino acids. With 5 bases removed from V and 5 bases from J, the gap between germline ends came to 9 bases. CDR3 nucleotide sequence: TGTGCCAGCAGTCGGGGTGGGACCGGGGAGCTGTTTTTT. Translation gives CASSRGGTGELFF.

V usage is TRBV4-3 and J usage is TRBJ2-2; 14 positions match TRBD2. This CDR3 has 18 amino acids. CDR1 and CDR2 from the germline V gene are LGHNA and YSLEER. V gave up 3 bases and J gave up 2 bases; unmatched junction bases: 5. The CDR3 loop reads CASSHRGLAGANTGELFF. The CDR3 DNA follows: TGCGCCAGCAGCCACCGGGGACTAGCGGGAGCCAACACCGGGGAGCTGTTTTTT.

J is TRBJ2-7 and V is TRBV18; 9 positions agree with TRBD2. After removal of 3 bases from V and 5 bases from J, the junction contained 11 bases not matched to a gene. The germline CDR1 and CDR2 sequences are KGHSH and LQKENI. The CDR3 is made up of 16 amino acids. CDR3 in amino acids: CASSPPTSGLRNEQYF. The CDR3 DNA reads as TGTGCCAGCTCACCCCCGACTAGCGGTCTTAGGAACGAGCAGTACTTC.

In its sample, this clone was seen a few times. Written as DNA, the CDR3 is TGTGCCAGCAGGAGCCTCTACAATGAGCAGTTCTTC. Residues: CASRSLYNEQFF. The gene calls are TRBV7-9 and TRBJ2-1, with D unclear. Per germline, CDR1 SEHNR and CDR2 FQNEAQ (reference sequence). With 6 bases removed from V and 3 bases from J, the gap between germline ends came to 6 bases. The CDR3 totals 12 residues.

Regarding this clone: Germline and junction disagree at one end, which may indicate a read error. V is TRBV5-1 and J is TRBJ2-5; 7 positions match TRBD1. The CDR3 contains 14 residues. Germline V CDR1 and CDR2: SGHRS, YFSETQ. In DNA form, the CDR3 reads TGCGCCAGCACCTTGGGGACAGCACAAGAGACCCAGTACTTC. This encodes CASTLGTAQETQYF. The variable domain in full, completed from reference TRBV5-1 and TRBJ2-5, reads KAGVTQTPRYLIKTRGQQVTLSCSPISGHRSVSWYQQTPGQGLQFLFEYFSETQRNKGNFPGRFSGRQFSNSRSEMNVSTLELGDSALYLCASTLGTAQETQYFGPGTRLLVL.

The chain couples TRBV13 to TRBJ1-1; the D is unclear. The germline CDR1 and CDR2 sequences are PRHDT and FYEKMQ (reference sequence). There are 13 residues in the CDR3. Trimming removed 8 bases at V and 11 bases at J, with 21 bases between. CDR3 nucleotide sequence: TGTGCCAGCGGCCCACACCGGCTCGGCGGGGCTTTCTTT. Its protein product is CASGPHRLGGAFF.

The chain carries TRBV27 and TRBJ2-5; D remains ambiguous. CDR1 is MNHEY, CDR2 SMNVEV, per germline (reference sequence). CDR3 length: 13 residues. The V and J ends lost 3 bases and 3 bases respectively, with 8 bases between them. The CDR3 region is CASSFLSEETQYF. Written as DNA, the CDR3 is TGTGCCAGCAGTTTCTTATCCGAAGAGACCCAGTACTTC.

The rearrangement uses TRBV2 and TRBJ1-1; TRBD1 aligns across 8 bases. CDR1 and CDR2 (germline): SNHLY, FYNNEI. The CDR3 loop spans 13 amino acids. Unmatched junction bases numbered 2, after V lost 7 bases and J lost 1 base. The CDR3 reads CASTGTGNTEAFF. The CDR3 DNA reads TGTGCCAGCACGGGGACAGGGAACACTGAAGCTTTCTTT.

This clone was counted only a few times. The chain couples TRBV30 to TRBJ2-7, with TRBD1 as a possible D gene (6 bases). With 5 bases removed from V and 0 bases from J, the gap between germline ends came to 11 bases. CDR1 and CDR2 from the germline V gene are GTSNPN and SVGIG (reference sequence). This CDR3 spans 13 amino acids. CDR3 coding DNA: TGTGCCTGGGAAACACAGGGCTCCTACGAGCAGTACTTC. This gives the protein CAWETQGSYEQYF. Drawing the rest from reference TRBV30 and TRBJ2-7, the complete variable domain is SQTIHQWPATLVQPVGSPLSLECTVEGTSNPNLYWYRQAAGRGLQLLFYSVGIGQISSEVPQNLSASRPQDRQFILSSKKLLLSDSGFYLCAWETQGSYEQYFGPGTRLTVT.

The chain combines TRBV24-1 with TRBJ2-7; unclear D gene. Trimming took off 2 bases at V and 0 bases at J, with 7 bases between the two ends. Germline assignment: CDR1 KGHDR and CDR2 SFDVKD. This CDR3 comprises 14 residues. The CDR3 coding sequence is TGTGCCACCAGTGATTCAAGGAGCTCCTACGAGCAGTACTTC. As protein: CATSDSRSSYEQYF.

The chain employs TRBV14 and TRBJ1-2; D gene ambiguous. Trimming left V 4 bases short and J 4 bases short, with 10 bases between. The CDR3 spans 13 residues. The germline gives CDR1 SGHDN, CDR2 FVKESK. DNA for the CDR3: TGTGCCAGCAGCCCCTGGTCAGGCTATGGCTACACCTTC. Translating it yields CASSPWSGYGYTF.

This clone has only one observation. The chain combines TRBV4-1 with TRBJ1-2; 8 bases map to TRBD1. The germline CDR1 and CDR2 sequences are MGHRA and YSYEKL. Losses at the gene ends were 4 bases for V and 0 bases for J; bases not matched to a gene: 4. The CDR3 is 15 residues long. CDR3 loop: CASSLAQGANYGYTF. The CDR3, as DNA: TGCGCCAGCAGCCTAGCACAGGGGGCTAACTATGGCTACACCTTC.

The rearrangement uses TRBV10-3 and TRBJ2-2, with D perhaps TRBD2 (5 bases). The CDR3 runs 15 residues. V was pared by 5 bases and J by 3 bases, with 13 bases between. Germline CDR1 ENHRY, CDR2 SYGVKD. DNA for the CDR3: TGTGCCATCAGTTCGAGAAGGCGGGACACCGGGGAGCTGTTTTTT. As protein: CAISSRRRDTGELFF.